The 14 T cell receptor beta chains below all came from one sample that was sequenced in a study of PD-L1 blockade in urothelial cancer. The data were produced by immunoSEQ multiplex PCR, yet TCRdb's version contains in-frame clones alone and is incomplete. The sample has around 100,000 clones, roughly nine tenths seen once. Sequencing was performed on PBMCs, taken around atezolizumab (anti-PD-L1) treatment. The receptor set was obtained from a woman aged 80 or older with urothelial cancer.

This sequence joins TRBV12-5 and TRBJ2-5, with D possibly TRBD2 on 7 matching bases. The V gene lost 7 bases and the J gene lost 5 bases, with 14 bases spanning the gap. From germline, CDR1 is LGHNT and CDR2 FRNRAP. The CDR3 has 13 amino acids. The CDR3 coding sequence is TGTGCTAGTGCCGGCGGGGGCCGGGAGACCCAGTACTTC. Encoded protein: CASAGGGRETQYF.

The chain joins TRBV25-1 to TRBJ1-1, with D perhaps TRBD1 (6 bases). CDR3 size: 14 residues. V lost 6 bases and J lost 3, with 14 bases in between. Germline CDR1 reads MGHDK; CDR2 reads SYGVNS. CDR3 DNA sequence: TGTGCCAGCAGCTCAGGGGTAGGGCACACTGAAGCTTTCTTT. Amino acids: CASSSGVGHTEAFF. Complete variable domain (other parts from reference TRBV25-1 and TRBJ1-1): EADIYQTPRYLVIGTGKKITLECSQTMGHDKMYWYQQDPGMELHLIHYSYGVNSTEKGDLSSESTVSRIRTEHFPLTLESARPSHTSQYLCASSSGVGHTEAFFGQGTRLTVV.

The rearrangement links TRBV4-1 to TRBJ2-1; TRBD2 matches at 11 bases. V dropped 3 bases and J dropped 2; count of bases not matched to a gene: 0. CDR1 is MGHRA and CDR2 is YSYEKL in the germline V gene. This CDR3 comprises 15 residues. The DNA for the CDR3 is TGCGCCAGCAGCCAGGGACTAGCGGCCTACAATGAGCAGTTCTTC. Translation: CASSQGLAAYNEQFF.

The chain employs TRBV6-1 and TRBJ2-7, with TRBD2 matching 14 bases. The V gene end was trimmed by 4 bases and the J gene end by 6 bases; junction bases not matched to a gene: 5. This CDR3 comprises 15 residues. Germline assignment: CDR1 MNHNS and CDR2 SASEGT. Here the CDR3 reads CASSGGLAGVGEQYF. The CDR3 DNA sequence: TGTGCCAGCAGTGGGGGACTAGCGGGAGTAGGCGAGCAGTACTTC.

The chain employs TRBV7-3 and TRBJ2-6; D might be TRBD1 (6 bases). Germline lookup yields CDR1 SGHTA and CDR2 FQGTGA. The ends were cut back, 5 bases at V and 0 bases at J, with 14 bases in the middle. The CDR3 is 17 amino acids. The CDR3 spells CASSPPQGSSGANVLTF. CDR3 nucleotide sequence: TGTGCCAGCAGCCCGCCACAGGGAAGCTCTGGGGCCAACGTCCTGACTTTC. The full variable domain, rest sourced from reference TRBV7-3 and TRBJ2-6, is GAGVSQTPSNKVTEKGKYVELRCDPISGHTALYWYRQSLGQGPEFLIYFQGTGAADDSGLPNDRFFAVRPEGSVSTLKIQRTERGDSAVYLCASSPPQGSSGANVLTFGAGSRLTVL.

The DNA for the CDR3 is TGTGCCAGCAGCCCGATACCGGGGTCCCATCAGCCCCAGCATTTT. Protein: CASSPIPGSHQPQHF. The chain carries TRBV28 and TRBJ1-5; D remains unclear. V was cut by 6 bases and J by 5 bases, with 17 bases left in between. Germline values: CDR1 MDHEN, CDR2 SYDVKM. The CDR3 is 15 residues long.

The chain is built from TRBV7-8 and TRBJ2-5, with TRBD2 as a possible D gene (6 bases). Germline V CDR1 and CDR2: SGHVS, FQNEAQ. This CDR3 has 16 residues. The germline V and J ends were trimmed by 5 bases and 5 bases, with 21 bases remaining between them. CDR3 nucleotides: TGTGCCAGCAGCGGAACGATCGAGACTAGGGAGGAGACCCAGTACTTC. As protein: CASSGTIETREETQYF.

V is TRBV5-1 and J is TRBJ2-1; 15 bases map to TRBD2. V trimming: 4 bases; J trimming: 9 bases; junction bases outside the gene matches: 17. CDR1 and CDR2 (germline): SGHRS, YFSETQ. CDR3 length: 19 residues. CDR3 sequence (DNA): TGCGCCAGCAGCGAAAACCCCGGGACTAGCGGGAGGAACAGTGGTGAGCAGTTCTTC. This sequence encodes CASSENPGTSGRNSGEQFF.

CDR3 DNA sequence: TGTGCCAGCAGCACACTTAGCGGGAGCACAGATACGCAGTATTTT. It is translated as CASSTLSGSTDTQYF. The gene calls are TRBV7-9 and TRBJ2-3, with TRBD2 matching 7 bases. The CDR3 is 15 residues long. J gave up 0 bases and V 5 bases, and 5 bases lay outside the gene matches. Germline loops: CDR1 SEHNR, CDR2 FQNEAQ (reference sequence).

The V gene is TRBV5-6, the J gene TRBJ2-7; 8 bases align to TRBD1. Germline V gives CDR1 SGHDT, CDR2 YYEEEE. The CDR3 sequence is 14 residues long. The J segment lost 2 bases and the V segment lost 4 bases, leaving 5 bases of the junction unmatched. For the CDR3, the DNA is TGTGCCAGCAGCGTAGGACAGGGACCCTACGAGCAGTACTTC. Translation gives CASSVGQGPYEQYF. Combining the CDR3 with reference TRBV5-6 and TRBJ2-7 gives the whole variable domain DAGVTQSPTHLIKTRGQQVTLRCSPKSGHDTVSWYQQALGQGPQFIFQYYEEEERQRGNFPDRFSGHQFPNYSSELNVNALLLGDSALYLCASSVGQGPYEQYFGPGTRLTVT.

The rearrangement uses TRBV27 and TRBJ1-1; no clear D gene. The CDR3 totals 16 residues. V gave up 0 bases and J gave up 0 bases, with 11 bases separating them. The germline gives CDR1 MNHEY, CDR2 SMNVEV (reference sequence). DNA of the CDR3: TGTGCCAGCAGTTTATCCGGGAAAACCTTGAACACTGAAGCTTTCTTT. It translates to CASSLSGKTLNTEAFF.

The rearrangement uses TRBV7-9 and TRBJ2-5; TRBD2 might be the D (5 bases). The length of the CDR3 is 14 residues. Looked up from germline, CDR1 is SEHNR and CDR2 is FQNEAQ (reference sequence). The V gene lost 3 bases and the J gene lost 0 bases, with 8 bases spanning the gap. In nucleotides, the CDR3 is TGTGCCAGCAGCTTTGCCGGGAACCAAGAGACCCAGTACTTC. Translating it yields CASSFAGNQETQYF.

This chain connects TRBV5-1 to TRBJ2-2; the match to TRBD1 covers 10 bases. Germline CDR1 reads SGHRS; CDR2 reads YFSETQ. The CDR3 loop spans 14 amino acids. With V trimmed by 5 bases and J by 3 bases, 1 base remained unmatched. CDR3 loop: CASRGTGDTGELFF. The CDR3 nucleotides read TGCGCCAGCAGGGGGACAGGGGACACCGGGGAGCTGTTTTTT.

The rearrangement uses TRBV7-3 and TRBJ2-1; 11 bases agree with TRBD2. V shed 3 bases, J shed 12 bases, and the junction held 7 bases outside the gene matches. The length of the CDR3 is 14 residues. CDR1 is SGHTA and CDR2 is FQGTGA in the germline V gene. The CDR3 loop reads CASSLLAGGQRQFF. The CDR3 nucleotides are TGTGCCAGCAGCTTGTTAGCGGGGGGGCAAAGGCAGTTCTTC.